Listed below are T cell receptor beta chains from one sample, sequenced in a study of cytomegalovirus exposure and HLA in healthy donors. Using immunoSEQ multiplex PCR, the repertoire was profiled, and TCRdb retains in-frame clones only, with some absent. The data contain more than 140,000 clones, roughly 91% of them singletons. Sequences were obtained from PBMCs. The receptors stem from a woman aged 18-29 years in good health and CMV-seropositive. Both conserved end residues are part of each CDR3. The D gene is left open where the match is weak. Expanded clones get a size class; other rows say once, few or many, or leave the size out.

J,size,V,D,CDR3,DNA
TRBJ2-1,-,TRBV5-4,-,CASSLGQAPYNEQFF,TGTGCCAGCAGCTTGGGGCAGGCTCCCTACAATGAGCAGTTCTTC
TRBJ2-1,once,TRBV4-3,TRBD2,CASSQDLGSGSYNEQFF,TGCGCCAGCAGCCAAGATCTTGGTAGCGGGAGCTACAATGAGCAGTTCTTC
TRBJ2-7,once,TRBV9,TRBD1,CASSKETGASYEQYF,TGTGCCAGCAGCAAAGAGACAGGGGCCTCCTACGAGCAGTACTTC
TRBJ1-5,-,TRBV7-8,-,CASSLGQLNQPQHF,TGTGCCAGCAGCTTGGGGCAACTCAATCAGCCCCAGCATTTT
TRBJ1-5,few,TRBV2,TRBD1,CASGTETLFNQPQHF,TGTGCCAGCGGGACAGAGACCCTTTTCAATCAGCCCCAGCATTTT
TRBJ2-5,-,TRBV30,-,CAWSVGHLVPQETQYF,TGTGCCTGGAGTGTCGGACACCTCGTACCTCAAGAGACCCAGTACTTC
TRBJ2-5,-,TRBV6-5,-,CASSYGGTAETQYF,TGTGCCAGCAGTTACGGCGGGACGGCAGAGACCCAGTACTTC
TRBJ2-5,-,TRBV11-2,-,CASSPKYRVQAETQYF,TGTGCCAGCAGCCCAAAATACAGGGTTCAGGCGGAGACCCAGTACTTC
TRBJ1-2,once,TRBV29-1,TRBD1,CSVTGGAGRGYTF,TGCAGCGTCACAGGGGGCGCAGGTCGTGGCTACACCTTC
TRBJ2-7,-,TRBV7-2,TRBD2,CASSRRTSGTSSYEQYF,TGTGCCAGCAGCCGAAGGACTAGCGGGACAAGCTCCTACGAGCAGTACTTC
TRBJ2-3,-,TRBV4-1,-,CASSHERQPGTDTQYF,TGCGCCAGCAGCCACGAACGACAGCCCGGGACAGATACGCAGTATTTT
TRBJ2-5,-,TRBV5-1,-,CASSLGPGNTETQYF,TGCGCCAGCAGCTTGGGTCCAGGGAACACAGAGACCCAGTACTTC
TRBJ2-4,-,TRBV19,TRBD1,CASSISRTGLFKNIQYF,TGTGCCAGTAGTATTTCCCGGACAGGACTTTTCAAAAACATTCAGTACTTC
TRBJ2-7,-,TRBV6-5,-,CASSYGRGPGYEQYF,TGTGCCAGCAGTTACGGGCGGGGTCCGGGTTACGAGCAGTACTTC
TRBJ2-3,-,TRBV9,TRBD2,CASSSGLAALSEPQYF,TGTGCCAGCAGCTCGGGACTAGCCGCTCTATCGGAGCCGCAGTATTTT
TRBJ2-4,-,TRBV7-2,-,CASSLRSGAKNIQYF,TGTGCCAGCAGCTTAAGGTCGGGGGCCAAAAACATTCAGTACTTC
TRBJ1-4,-,TRBV5-1,-,CASSLDVGANEKLFF,TGCGCCAGCAGCTTGGACGTGGGGGCAAATGAAAAACTGTTTTTT
TRBJ2-1,-,TRBV5-6,-,CASSLDERNEQFF,TGTGCCAGCAGCTTGGATGAGCGCAATGAGCAGTTCTTC
TRBJ1-3,-,TRBV2,TRBD1,CATTGAGNTIYF,TGTGCCACGACAGGGGCCGGAAACACCATATATTTT
TRBJ2-5,-,TRBV7-2,TRBD2,CASSLGVAGAVQETQYF,TGTGCCAGCAGCTTAGGAGTAGCGGGAGCCGTACAAGAGACCCAGTACTTC
TRBJ2-3,-,TRBV11-3,TRBD2,CASSKRDSTDTQYF,TGTGCCAGCAGCAAGCGGGACAGCACAGATACGCAGTATTTT
TRBJ2-7,-,TRBV7-2,TRBD1,CASAGGPLSYEQYF,TGTGCCAGCGCAGGGGGTCCCCTCTCCTACGAGCAGTACTTC
TRBJ2-1,-,TRBV7-6,-,CASSPSGSLDNEQFF,TGTGCCAGCAGCCCTAGTGGCTCTCTAGACAATGAGCAGTTCTTC
TRBJ2-5,-,TRBV11-2,-,CATTTGVGRSQYF,TGTGCCACCACGACCGGAGTCGGTCGGTCCCAGTACTTC
TRBJ2-2,-,TRBV2,-,CASRPGGRTGTGELFF,TGTGCCAGCAGGCCTGGGGGGAGAACAGGTACCGGGGAGCTGTTTTTT
TRBJ2-5,-,TRBV5-1,TRBD1,CASSKGQGRETQYF,TGCGCCAGCAGCAAGGGACAGGGCAGGGAGACCCAGTACTTC
TRBJ2-3,-,TRBV25-1,-,CASSDDYGTDTQYF,TGTGCCAGCAGTGATGACTATGGCACAGATACGCAGTATTTT
TRBJ2-2,once,TRBV11-1,-,CASSLFGNTGELFF,TGTGCCAGCAGCTTATTCGGGAACACCGGGGAGCTGTTTTTT
TRBJ2-7,-,TRBV12-5,-,CASGFGRVTSEQYF,TGTGCTAGTGGTTTTGGGCGGGTAACCTCCGAGCAGTACTTC
TRBJ1-5,-,TRBV28,-,CASSTPRGGLDQPQHF,TGTGCCAGCAGCACCCCGCGGGGAGGCTTGGATCAGCCCCAGCATTTT
TRBJ2-7,-,TRBV5-6,-,CASSLSGDSENYEQYF,TGTGCCAGCAGCTTGTCGGGGGACAGCGAAAACTACGAGCAGTACTTC